A single sample gave rise to the 22 T cell receptor beta chains below, sequenced in a study of blood T cell repertoires in COVID-19 (dated by TCRdb to the early 2020s). Receptor libraries were prepared by the immunoSEQ multiplex PCR assay. TCRdb took over this immuneACCESS table, retaining in-frame rearrangements with V and J assigned. Such tables are incomplete; in checked studies, under half of the missing clones stem from an unresolved V gene, and the remainder is unexplained. Present in this sample are over 30,000 clones, about 87% of which were seen just once. The top ten constitute about 61% of the sample. Material: peripheral blood. The receptors shown here come from a man between 65 and 85 years old with acute or convalescent COVID-19.

This clone ranks as large. The chain joins TRBV6-6 to TRBJ2-2; D is unresolved. The CDR3 contains 16 residues. V lost 0 bases to trimming and J lost 0 bases, with 8 bases between them. Germline CDR1 and CDR2: MNHNY and SVGAGI (reference sequence). The CDR3 region has the DNA TGTGCCAGCAGTTACTCGCGTTTGGCGAACACCGGGGAGCTGTTTTTT. Translation: CASSYSRLANTGELFF.

The CDR3 nucleotides are TGTGCCTGGAGTCCGGGACAGGGGGCTCGAGAGACCCAGTACTTC. Protein product: CAWSPGQGARETQYF. This rearrangement joins TRBV30 to TRBJ2-5; 12 bases are a match to TRBD1. The V gene end was trimmed by 2 bases and the J gene end by 4 bases; junction bases not matched to a gene: 5. The CDR3 totals 15 residues. CDR1 and CDR2 from the germline V gene are GTSNPN and SVGIG (reference sequence).

The chain couples TRBV9 to TRBJ1-1, with D maybe TRBD1 (5 bases). Germline lookup yields CDR1 SGDLS and CDR2 YYNGEE. This CDR3 region has 15 residues. The germline V and J ends were trimmed by 4 bases and 3 bases, with 16 bases remaining between them. As DNA, the CDR3 is TGTGCCAGCAGCCCTACGGGGTGGGGGGACACTGAAGCTTTCTTT. This gives the protein CASSPTGWGDTEAFF.

The chain carries TRBV2 and TRBJ1-5; D unresolved. The CDR3 is 16 amino acids. V lost 6 bases, J lost 6 bases, and 21 bases lay in between. Germline V gives CDR1 SNHLY, CDR2 FYNNEI. This CDR3 reads CASRYRSGVDVQPQHF. The DNA of the CDR3 is TGTGCCAGCAGATATCGGTCCGGGGTTGACGTTCAGCCCCAGCATTTT.

The CDR3 spells CASSQGQLNEKLFF. The CDR3 nucleotides read TGCGCCAGCAGCCAGGGACAGCTGAATGAAAAACTGTTTTTT. The V call is TRBV4-3, the J call TRBJ1-4; 7 nucleotides match TRBD1. CDR1 is LGHNA and CDR2 is YSLEER in the germline V gene. The junction had 3 bases not matched to a gene; V was cut back by 3 bases and J by 5 bases. The CDR3 runs to 14 residues.

The chain has TRBV5-1 and TRBJ1-3, with D unclear. Germline V gene data show CDR1 as SGHRS and CDR2 as YFSETQ. V was cut by 2 bases and J by 6 bases, with 21 bases left in between. The CDR3 length is 17 residues. DNA of the CDR3: TGCGCCAGCAGCTTAGGTATCAGCGGCCCTCTGGAAAACACCATATATTTT. Protein product: CASSLGISGPLENTIYF.

The rearrangement joins TRBV10-3 to TRBJ2-2; 7 bases match TRBD1. Germline V lookup: CDR1 ENHRY, CDR2 SYGVKD. This CDR3 has 15 amino acids. V trimming: 6 bases; J trimming: 5 bases; junction bases outside the gene matches: 9. This CDR3 is CAIRRDSQGTGELFF. The DNA of the CDR3 is TGTGCCATCAGAAGGGACAGTCAGGGGACCGGGGAGCTGTTTTTT.

The V gene is TRBV29-1, the J gene TRBJ2-2, with TRBD1 matching 9 bases. The trim removed 7 bases at V and 6 bases at J, leaving 12 bases unmatched. The germline gives CDR1 SQVTM, CDR2 ANQGSEA. The CDR3 is 15 residues long. In DNA form, the CDR3 reads TGCAGCGCTATTACAGGGGGCGTCTCTTCCGGGGAGCTGTTTTTT. Translation: CSAITGGVSSGELFF.

Only one count was recorded for this clone. The rearrangement joins TRBV28 to TRBJ1-6, with 10 bases matching TRBD1. The V segment lost 7 bases and the J segment 8 bases; nucleotides outside the gene matches: 5. The CDR3 has 14 amino acids. Per the germline V gene, CDR1 is MDHEN and CDR2 is SYDVKM. This CDR3 reads CASNQDRGHSPLHF. The CDR3 nucleotides read TGTGCCAGCAACCAAGACAGGGGGCATTCACCCCTCCACTTT.

The count of this clone is one. The chain links TRBV6-2 or TRBV6-3 to TRBJ1-5; D is possibly TRBD1 (6 bases). Germline V gives CDR1 MNHEY, CDR2 SVGEGT. The V and J ends lost 5 bases and 0 bases respectively, with 20 bases between them. This CDR3 has 18 residues. In DNA form, the CDR3 reads TGTGCCAGCAGTACCCTCGGGGAGGGGGATTATAGCAATCAGCCCCAGCATTTT. Translating gives CASSTLGEGDYSNQPQHF.

The CDR3 nucleotides are TGCAGCGTTCGAGCGGGAGGGCCGGTCACCGGGGAGCTGTTTTTT. It encodes CSVRAGGPVTGELFF. This chain connects TRBV29-1 to TRBJ2-2, with 10 nucleotides matching TRBD2. The CDR3 extends over 15 amino acids. The germline gives CDR1 SQVTM, CDR2 ANQGSEA. Trimming cost V 5 bases and J 4 bases; bases outside gene matches: 7.

V usage is TRBV11-2 and J usage is TRBJ1-2; D possibly corresponds to TRBD1 (6 bases). From germline, CDR1 is SGHAT and CDR2 FQNNGV. The germline V and J ends were trimmed by 5 bases and 8 bases, with 9 bases remaining between them. This CDR3 spans 11 amino acids. CDR3 sequence: CASSPGAGYTF. CDR3 coding DNA: TGTGCCAGCAGCCCAGGGGCGGGCTACACCTTC.

The J gene is TRBJ1-1, the V gene TRBV4-2; D ambiguous. Germline assignment: CDR1 LGHNA and CDR2 YNFKEQ. The CDR3 totals 15 residues. V dropped 1 base and J dropped 1 base, with 10 bases sitting between them. The CDR3 loop reads CASSQVRAGNTEAFF. The CDR3 DNA reads TGTGCCAGCAGCCAAGTAAGGGCGGGGAACACTGAAGCTTTCTTT.

The rearrangement joins TRBV5-8 to TRBJ1-5, with 9 bases matching TRBD1. The CDR3 covers 14 residues. The J segment lost 5 bases and the V segment lost 5 bases, leaving 5 bases of the junction unmatched. CDR1 and CDR2 (germline): SGHTS, YDEGEE. In DNA form, the CDR3 reads TGTGCCAGCAGTTCGGACAGGGGAGATCAGCCCCAGCATTTT. Protein sequence: CASSSDRGDQPQHF.

The chain carries TRBV7-8 and TRBJ1-4; TRBD1 matches at 7 bases. CDR1 and CDR2 (germline): SGHVS, FQNEAQ. This CDR3 comprises 16 residues. Unmatched junction bases numbered 11, after V lost 5 bases and J lost 5 bases. The CDR3 loop is CASSTTPDRQNEKLFF. In DNA form, the CDR3 reads TGTGCCAGCAGCACTACGCCGGACAGGCAGAATGAAAAACTGTTTTTT.

This chain uses TRBV11-2 with TRBJ2-7; the match to TRBD1 covers 7 bases. The CDR3 is 15 residues long. Looked up from germline, CDR1 is SGHAT and CDR2 is FQNNGV. J was trimmed by 3 bases and V by 2 bases; bases with no gene match: 7. The DNA of the CDR3 is TGTGCCAGCAGCTTACCGGGACAGCGGTTCTACGAGCAGTACTTC. Translating gives CASSLPGQRFYEQYF.

The CDR3 protein is CASSLERFQPQHF. The CDR3 DNA reads as TGTGCCAGCAGCTTAGAGAGATTTCAGCCCCAGCATTTT. V usage is TRBV7-6 and J usage is TRBJ1-5; D remains ambiguous. The germline V gene has CDR1 SGHVS and CDR2 FNYEAQ. The V and J ends lost 1 base and 6 bases respectively, with 7 bases between them. The CDR3 runs to 13 residues.

The chain has TRBV11-2 and TRBJ1-4; D might be TRBD1 (6 bases). CDR3 size: 17 residues. The germline V and J ends were trimmed by 3 bases and 8 bases, with 22 bases remaining between them. Germline assignment: CDR1 SGHAT and CDR2 FQNNGV. CDR3 residues: CASSLRLRRGREEKLFF. DNA of the CDR3: TGTGCCAGCAGCTTGAGGTTAAGAAGGGGGAGAGAGGAAAAACTGTTTTTT.

The chain has TRBV7-2 and TRBJ2-5; possibly TRBD1 for D (5 bases). CDR3 length equals 11 residues. The germline gives CDR1 SGHTA, CDR2 FQGNSA. Trimming removed 4 bases at V and 5 bases at J, with 5 bases between. The CDR3 loop reads CASSSGETQYF. CDR3 nucleotides: TGTGCCAGCAGCTCAGGGGAGACCCAGTACTTC.

V usage is TRBV19 and J usage is TRBJ1-2, with D possibly matching TRBD1 (6 bases). Per germline, CDR1 LNHDA and CDR2 SQIVND (reference sequence). Trimming stripped 3 bases from V and 6 bases from J, with 14 bases between. This CDR3 comprises 14 residues. The CDR3 DNA sequence: TGTGCCAGTAGTATCAGTGGGACATCCAATGGCTACACCTTC. Its translation: CASSISGTSNGYTF.

The CDR3 region is CASSPAWAAGYNEQFF. CDR3 DNA sequence: TGTGCCAGCAGCCCTGCGTGGGCAGCCGGATACAATGAGCAGTTCTTC. The chain joins TRBV3-1 (or the pseudogene TRBV3-2) to TRBJ2-1; D is unresolved. The CDR3 loop spans 16 amino acids. The germline V gene has CDR1 LGHDT and CDR2 YNNKEL (reference sequence). The ends were cut back, 4 bases at V and 4 bases at J, with 17 bases in the middle.

This clone was recorded once. The DNA for the CDR3 is TGTGCCACCAGCTCCAGGACAGGAATCTATGGCTACACCTTC. Translation: CATSSRTGIYGYTF. The chain is built from TRBV15 and TRBJ1-2; 7 bases line up with TRBD1. This CDR3 is built from 14 residues. Germline CDR1 is LNHNV and CDR2 is YYDKDF (reference sequence). V lost 5 bases and J lost 4; bases outside the gene matches: 7.